The 14 T cell receptor beta chains given below trace back to one sample, sequenced in a study of blood T cell repertoires in COVID-19. TCRdb's table, derived via immunoSEQ multiplex PCR, lists solely in-frame clones and lacks some. The table shows just over 35,000 clones, with 88% occurring only once. The sample consisted of peripheral blood. These receptors were taken from a human donor in a cohort sampled during active COVID-19.

The chain employs TRBV6-6 and TRBJ1-5, with 9 bases that match TRBD1. The germline gives CDR1 MNHNY, CDR2 SVGAGI (reference sequence). Germline trimming cut 4 bases from V and 1 base from J; bases unmatched to any gene: 2. CDR3 length equals 15 residues. CDR3 protein: CASSSDRGSNQPQHF. Written as DNA, the CDR3 is TGTGCCAGCAGTTCAGACAGGGGGAGCAATCAGCCCCAGCATTTT.

The rearrangement joins TRBV4-1 to TRBJ2-7; D may be TRBD2 (5 bases). CDR1 MGHRA and CDR2 YSYEKL come from the germline V gene. V shed 4 bases and J shed 4 bases, with 8 bases lying between them. The CDR3 is made up of 12 amino acids. This CDR3 reads CASSRSGYEQYF. The CDR3 bases are TGCGCCAGCAGCCGATCGGGGTACGAGCAGTACTTC.

This chain joins TRBV28 and TRBJ2-7, with D possibly matching TRBD1 (6 bases). CDR1 MDHEN and CDR2 SYDVKM come from the germline V gene. V was clipped by 2 bases and J by 6 bases, with 17 bases between them. This CDR3 is 15 amino acids long. The CDR3 loop reads CASSLGTGTPREQYF. CDR3 bases: TGTGCCAGCAGTTTAGGAACAGGGACCCCTCGCGAGCAGTACTTC.

This rearrangement joins TRBV7-9 to TRBJ1-1; 9 bases agree with TRBD1. The CDR3 extends over 13 amino acids. Trimming cost V 5 bases and J 6 bases; bases outside gene matches: 4. Germline lookup yields CDR1 SEHNR and CDR2 FQNEAQ (reference sequence). CDR3 residues: CASSPRTGAEAFF. The CDR3 DNA reads as TGTGCCAGCAGCCCCAGGACAGGGGCTGAAGCTTTCTTT.

The DNA for the CDR3 is TGTGCCAGCTCACCGACAGGGGGCTGGGGGAACACTGAAGCTTTCTTT. This sequence encodes CASSPTGGWGNTEAFF. The chain combines TRBV18 with TRBJ1-1; 10 positions agree with TRBD1. CDR3 size: 16 residues. Per the germline V gene, CDR1 is KGHSH and CDR2 is LQKENI. Unmatched junction bases numbered 5, after V lost 3 bases and J lost 1 base. The full variable domain, its missing parts supplied by reference TRBV18 and TRBJ1-1, is NAGVMQNPRHLVRRRGQEARLRCSPMKGHSHVYWYRQLPEEGLKFMVYLQKENIIDESGMPKERFSAEFPKEGPSILRIQQVVRGDSAAYFCASSPTGGWGNTEAFFGQGTRLTVV.

CDR3 residues: CASGRDTQYF. The CDR3 DNA reads TGTGCCAGCGGGAGAGATACGCAGTATTTT. J is TRBJ2-3 and V is TRBV2; perhaps TRBD2 as D (5 bases). The germline V gene has CDR1 SNHLY and CDR2 FYNNEI. Trimming pared 8 bases from V and 5 bases from J, leaving 5 bases between. This CDR3 is 10 amino acids long. The whole variable domain, remainder taken from reference TRBV2 and TRBJ2-3, is EPEVTQTPSHQVTQMGQEVILRCVPISNHLYFYWYRQILGQKVEFLVSFYNNEISEKSEIFDDQFSVERPDGSNFTLKIRSTKLEDSAMYFCASGRDTQYFGPGTRLTVL.

The V call is TRBV19, the J call TRBJ2-7, with a possible D match to TRBD2 (6 bases). V was cut by 8 bases and J by 2 bases, with 10 bases left in between. Germline V lookup: CDR1 LNHDA, CDR2 SQIVND (reference sequence). This CDR3 comprises 12 residues. The DNA for the CDR3 is TGTGCCAGTGGGGGGACGCCCTACGAGCAGTACTTC. Amino acids: CASGGTPYEQYF.

Turning to this clone: This CDR3 is also generated by other DNA sequences in the sample. The chain combines TRBV6-5 with TRBJ1-6, with 11 bases identical to TRBD1. The V and J ends lost 2 bases and 7 bases, in that order; junction bases with no gene match: 1. CDR1 is MNHEY, CDR2 SVGAGI, per germline. CDR3 length: 15 residues. The CDR3 sequence: CASSYRDRGNSPLHF. The CDR3 DNA follows: TGTGCCAGCAGTTACCGGGACAGGGGGAATTCACCCCTCCACTTT.

V is TRBV5-5 and J is TRBJ2-7, with TRBD1 identical over 7 bases. In germline, CDR1 is SGHKS, CDR2 YYEKEE (reference sequence). The length of the CDR3 is 14 residues. Losses at the gene ends were 1 base for V and 6 bases for J; bases not matched to a gene: 7. The CDR3 reads CASSLPTNRGEQYF. For the CDR3, the DNA is TGTGCCAGCAGCTTGCCTACTAACAGGGGCGAGCAGTACTTC.

J is TRBJ1-1 and V is TRBV7-9, with D perhaps matching TRBD1 (6 bases). CDR1 is SEHNR, CDR2 FQNEAQ, per germline (reference sequence). The CDR3 runs to 14 residues. Trimming cost V 1 base and J 5 bases, with 11 bases left between them. The CDR3 DNA reads as TGTGCCAGCAGCTTAGGAACAGGGATAACTGAAGCTTTCTTT. The encoded protein is CASSLGTGITEAFF.

V is TRBV5-7 and J is TRBJ2-4; 9 positions agree with TRBD1. TRBV5-7 is an ORF, and what it does is uncertain. There are 18 residues in the CDR3. Germline trimming cut 1 base from V and 1 base from J; bases unmatched to any gene: 9. CDR3 in DNA: TGTGCCAGCAGCTTGCCACTAACAGGGGGCCGGGCCAAAAACATTCAGTACTTC. Protein: CASSLPLTGGRAKNIQYF.

The chain links TRBV19 to TRBJ1-4; the D gene is possibly TRBD1 (6 bases). V was pared by 4 bases and J by 5 bases, with 14 bases between. CDR1 is LNHDA, CDR2 SQIVND, per germline (reference sequence). The CDR3 runs 15 residues. The CDR3 sequence: CASSTDRLLNEKLFF. The DNA of the CDR3 is TGTGCCAGTAGTACCGACAGGTTATTGAATGAAAAACTGTTTTTT.

J is TRBJ1-2 and V is TRBV13; D is undetermined. CDR3 length: 13 amino acids. With 5 bases removed from V and 0 bases from J, the gap between germline ends came to 7 bases. The V gene's germline CDR1 is PRHDT and CDR2 FYEKMQ (reference sequence). CDR3 DNA: TGTGCCAGCAGCCGACTGACTAACTATGGCTACACCTTC. It encodes CASSRLTNYGYTF.

The CDR3 is CAISDPGGTGANVLTF. The CDR3 nucleotides read TGTGCCATCAGTGACCCAGGGGGCACTGGGGCCAACGTCCTGACTTTC. The chain is built from TRBV10-3 and TRBJ2-6; 8 nucleotides agree with TRBD1. In germline, CDR1 is ENHRY, CDR2 SYGVKD. The CDR3 spans 16 residues. J gave up 2 bases and V 3 bases, and 3 bases lay outside the gene matches.